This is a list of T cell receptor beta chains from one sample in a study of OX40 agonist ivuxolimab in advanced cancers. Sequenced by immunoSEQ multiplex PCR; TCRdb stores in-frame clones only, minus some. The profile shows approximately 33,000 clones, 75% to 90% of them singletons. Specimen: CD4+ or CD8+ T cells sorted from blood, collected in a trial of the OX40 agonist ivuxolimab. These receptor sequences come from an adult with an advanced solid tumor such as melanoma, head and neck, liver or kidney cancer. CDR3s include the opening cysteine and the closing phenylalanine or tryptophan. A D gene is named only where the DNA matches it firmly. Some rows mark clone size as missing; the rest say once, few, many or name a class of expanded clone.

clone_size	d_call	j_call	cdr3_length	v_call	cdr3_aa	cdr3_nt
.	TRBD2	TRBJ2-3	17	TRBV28	CASSLVLREATQDTQYF	TGTGCCAGCAGTTTAGTGTTGCGGGAGGCAACCCAAGATACGCAGTATTTT
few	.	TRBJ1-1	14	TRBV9	CASSLVLGNTEAFF	TGTGCCAGCAGCCTAGTCCTTGGGAACACTGAAGCTTTCTTT
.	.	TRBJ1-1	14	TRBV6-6	CASSLQIMNTEAFF	TGTGCCAGCAGCCTACAGATCATGAACACTGAAGCTTTCTTT
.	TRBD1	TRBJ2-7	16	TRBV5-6	CASSTWTGGISYEQYF	TGTGCCAGCAGCACCTGGACAGGGGGCATCTCCTACGAGCAGTACTTC
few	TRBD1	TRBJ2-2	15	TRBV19	CASSIWDRVTGELFF	TGTGCCAGTAGTATTTGGGACAGGGTCACCGGGGAGCTGTTTTTT
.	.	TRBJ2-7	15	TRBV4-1	CASSQEMGTNYEQYF	TGCGCCAGCAGCCAAGAGATGGGGACGAACTACGAGCAGTACTTC
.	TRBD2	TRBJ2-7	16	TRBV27	CASSRPRGGRFYEQYF	TGTGCCAGCAGCCGTCCCCGTGGCGGGAGGTTTTACGAGCAGTACTTC
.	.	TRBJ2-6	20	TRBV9	CASSVPFREHQFSGANVLTF	TGTGCCAGCAGCGTACCATTCAGGGAACACCAGTTCTCTGGGGCCAACGTCCTGACTTTC
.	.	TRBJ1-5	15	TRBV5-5	CASSLGRGYNQPQHF	TGTGCCAGCAGCTTGGGTAGGGGCTACAATCAGCCCCAGCATTTT
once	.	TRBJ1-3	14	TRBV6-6	CASSLDSSGNTIYF	TGTGCCAGCAGCCTCGACAGCTCTGGAAACACCATATATTTT
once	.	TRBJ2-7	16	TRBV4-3	CASSLRTGTPSDEQYF	TGCGCCAGCAGCCTCCGGACCGGGACCCCTTCCGACGAGCAGTACTTC
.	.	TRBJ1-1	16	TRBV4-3	CASSQDPRGANTEAFF	TGCGCCAGCAGCCAAGATCCACGGGGGGCGAACACTGAAGCTTTCTTT
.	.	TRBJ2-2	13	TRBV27	CASSFSGTGELFF	TGTGCCAGCAGTTTCTCCGGGACCGGGGAGCTGTTTTTT
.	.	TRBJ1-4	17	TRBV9	CASSPGIWAATNEKLFF	TGTGCCAGCAGCCCTGGTATTTGGGCAGCAACTAATGAAAAACTGTTTTTT
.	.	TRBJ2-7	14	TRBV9	CASSVAAGVYEQYF	TGTGCCAGCAGCGTGGCGGCAGGGGTCTACGAGCAGTACTTC
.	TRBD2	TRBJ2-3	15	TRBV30	CAWSGLAGVRNTQYF	TGTGCCTGGAGTGGGCTAGCGGGAGTGAGGAATACGCAGTATTTT
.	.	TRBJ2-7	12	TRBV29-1	CSVVGPSYEQYF	TGCAGCGTTGTGGGTCCATCCTACGAGCAGTACTTC
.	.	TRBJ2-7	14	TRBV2	CASTPGRSSYEQYF	TGTGCCAGCACCCCCGGCCGTTCCTCCTACGAGCAGTACTTC
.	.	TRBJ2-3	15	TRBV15	CATSGPDGSPDTQYF	TGTGCCACCAGCGGACCTGACGGGAGTCCAGATACGCAGTATTTT
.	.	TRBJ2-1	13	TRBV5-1	CASSSLVNNEQFF	TGCGCCAGCAGCTCGCTAGTAAACAATGAGCAGTTCTTC
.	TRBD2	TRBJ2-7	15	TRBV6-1	CASSEELAEAYEQYF	TGTGCCAGCAGTGAAGAACTAGCGGAGGCCTACGAGCAGTACTTC
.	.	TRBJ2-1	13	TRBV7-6	CASSWSLPNEQFF	TGTGCCAGCAGCTGGAGCCTTCCGAATGAGCAGTTCTTC
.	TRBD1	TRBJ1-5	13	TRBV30	CAWSRTGLQPQHF	TGTGCCTGGAGCAGGACAGGTCTTCAGCCCCAGCATTTT
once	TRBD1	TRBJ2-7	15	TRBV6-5	CASSPSGTGPYEQYF	TGTGCCAGCAGCCCCTCCGGGACAGGTCCCTACGAGCAGTACTTC
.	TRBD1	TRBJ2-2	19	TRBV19	CASSSGGTGRMSGTGELFF	TGTGCCAGTAGTTCAGGGGGGACAGGGCGAATGTCGGGGACCGGGGAGCTGTTTTTT
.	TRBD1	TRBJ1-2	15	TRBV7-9	CASSLLTGENYGYTF	TGTGCCAGCAGCTTGTTGACAGGGGAGAACTATGGCTACACCTTC
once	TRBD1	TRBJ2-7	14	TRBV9	CASSPSGQINEQYF	TGTGCCAGCAGCCCCTCGGGACAGATTAACGAGCAGTACTTC